The 28 T cell receptor beta chains below all came from one sample that was sequenced in a study of cytomegalovirus exposure and HLA in healthy donors. Vbeta (60) and Jbeta (13) primers were used in the PCR. Measured with immunoSEQ multiplex PCR; TCRdb has only the in-frame clones, and not every one. The table has approximately 140,000 clones, roughly four fifths seen once; the top ten hold under 6%. Sequencing input: PBMCs. All receptors derive from a middle-aged woman in good health and CMV-seropositive.

The chain is built from TRBV14 and TRBJ2-3; no clear D. Deletions cut 4 bases from V and 6 bases from J, with 8 bases between. The CDR3 consists of 12 residues. In germline, CDR1 is SGHDN, CDR2 FVKESK. The CDR3 nucleotides read TGTGCCAGCAGCCCTAGTCCCGATACGCAGTATTTT. Encoded protein: CASSPSPDTQYF.

V gene TRBV27 combines with J gene TRBJ2-7, with 10 bases lining up with TRBD1. Trimming cost V 5 bases and J 6 bases; bases outside gene matches: 10. The CDR3 runs 15 residues. Germline V gene data show CDR1 as MNHEY and CDR2 as SMNVEV (reference sequence). Written as DNA, the CDR3 is TGTGCCAGCAGTACGGACCGGGACAGGGGATTCGAGCAGTACTTC. Its protein product is CASSTDRDRGFEQYF.

A few counts support this clone. The chain joins TRBV28 to TRBJ2-7, with TRBD1 matching over 9 bases. J lost 1 base, V lost 5 bases, and 6 bases had no gene match. CDR1 is MDHEN and CDR2 is SYDVKM in the germline V gene. The CDR3 is 15 residues long. The CDR3 here is CASSPGTGSSYEQYF. CDR3 nucleotides: TGTGCCAGCAGTCCGGGGACAGGGTCGTCCTACGAGCAGTACTTC.

The chain combines TRBV5-4 with TRBJ2-1; 11 bases map to TRBD2. Losses at the gene ends were 4 bases for V and 5 bases for J; bases not matched to a gene: 2. This CDR3 is built from 14 residues. The germline V gene has CDR1 SGHNT and CDR2 YYREEE (reference sequence). The CDR3 is CASSRGLADNEQFF. DNA for the CDR3: TGTGCCAGCAGCCGGGGACTAGCGGACAATGAGCAGTTCTTC.

This chain links TRBV5-6 with TRBJ1-2; 10 bases fit TRBD1. CDR1 is SGHDT, CDR2 YYEEEE, per germline. Trimming took 3 bases from V and 7 from J; bases not matched to a gene: 12. The CDR3 covers 16 residues. CDR3 nucleotide sequence: TGTGCCAGCAGCTCTAAGCCGGGACAGGGGATTAGTGGCTACACCTTC. This translates into CASSSKPGQGISGYTF.

The V and J genes are TRBV28 and TRBJ1-5; the D is unclear. CDR3 length: 13 residues. V was cut by 3 bases and J by 9 bases, with 12 bases left in between. Germline loops: CDR1 MDHEN, CDR2 SYDVKM. The CDR3 spells CASSFGFQPPQHF. The CDR3 DNA follows: TGTGCCAGCAGTTTTGGCTTTCAACCGCCCCAGCATTTT.

The chain links TRBV29-1 to TRBJ2-5; 7 nucleotides line up with TRBD1. The germline gives CDR1 SQVTM, CDR2 ANQGSEA. J lost 1 base, V lost 5 bases, and 4 bases had no gene match. The CDR3 length is 13 residues. The chain's CDR3 is CSVTGQTQETQYF. In DNA form, the CDR3 reads TGCAGCGTTACGGGACAGACCCAAGAGACCCAGTACTTC.

This rearrangement joins TRBV5-8 to TRBJ1-1, with D possibly being TRBD1 (5 bases). Germline CDR1 and CDR2: SGHTS and YDEGEE. V lost 6 bases to trimming and J lost 6 bases, with 12 bases between them. The CDR3 contains 12 residues. The CDR3 sequence is CASNRRGPEAFF. The CDR3 region has the DNA TGTGCCAGCAACCGGAGGGGACCTGAAGCTTTCTTT.

The chain combines TRBV27 with TRBJ1-2; D is undetermined. The length of the CDR3 is 13 residues. V lost 4 bases to trimming and J lost 4 bases, with 10 bases between them. The germline CDR1 and CDR2 sequences are MNHEY and SMNVEV (reference sequence). The CDR3 loop reads CASSSDPGYGYTF. Here the CDR3 DNA reads TGTGCCAGCAGTTCCGACCCGGGCTATGGCTACACCTTC.

The rearrangement joins TRBV6-5 to TRBJ1-4; D not certain. V shed 7 bases and J shed 7 bases, with 16 bases lying between them. CDR1 is MNHEY, CDR2 SVGAGI, per germline. The CDR3 is 14 amino acids. The CDR3 coding sequence is TGTGCCAGCAAGGCGGCTTCGTCGGTTGAAAAACTGTTTTTT. Translating gives CASKAASSVEKLFF.

The V call is TRBV28, the J call TRBJ2-6, with D perhaps matching TRBD2 (6 bases). The V end was cut by 5 bases, the J end by 2 bases, with 31 bases between. This CDR3 is built from 22 residues. Germline V lookup: CDR1 MDHEN, CDR2 SYDVKM. DNA of the CDR3: TGTGCCAGCAGTGGACCCCACGGGACTTCTCGGGTGGTGTTTGCTGGGGCCAACGTCCTGACTTTC. Translated: CASSGPHGTSRVVFAGANVLTF. Together with reference TRBV28 and TRBJ2-6, the CDR3 gives the full variable domain: DVKVTQSSRYLVKRTGEKVFLECVQDMDHENMFWYRQDPGLGLRLIYFSYDVKMKEKGDIPEGYSVSREKKERFSLILESASTNQTSMYLCASSGPHGTSRVVFAGANVLTFGAGSRLTVL.

This rearrangement joins TRBV7-3 to TRBJ2-3, with a tentative D call TRBD2 (6 bases). CDR1 and CDR2 from the germline V gene are SGHTA and FQGTGA. The CDR3 covers 15 residues. The V gene lost 7 bases and the J gene lost 0 bases, with 14 bases spanning the gap. This CDR3 reads CASNLGLLSTDTQYF. The CDR3 nucleotides are TGTGCCAGCAACCTCGGACTACTGAGCACAGATACGCAGTATTTT.

Written as DNA, the CDR3 is TGCGCCAGCAGCCAGAGGGGACTAGCGGGGTTGGGAGAGACCCAGTACTTC. As protein: CASSQRGLAGLGETQYF. This chain connects TRBV5-1 to TRBJ2-5; 13 positions match TRBD2. Trimming at V came to 4 bases and at J to 4 bases, leaving 10 bases not matched to a gene. The CDR3 contains 17 residues. Looked up from germline, CDR1 is SGHRS and CDR2 is YFSETQ.

This clone showed up just a few times. This rearrangement joins TRBV11-2 to TRBJ2-1; D is perhaps TRBD2 (5 bases). CDR3 length: 11 residues. Trimming took 8 bases from V and 7 from J, leaving 9 bases between them. Germline loops: CDR1 SGHAT, CDR2 FQNNGV. The CDR3 spells CASRGRNEQFF. CDR3 nucleotides: TGTGCCAGCCGCGGGCGAAATGAGCAGTTCTTC. Full variable domain (missing parts from reference TRBV11-2 and TRBJ2-1): EAGVAQSPRYKIIEKRQSVAFWCNPISGHATLYWYQQILGQGPKLLIQFQNNGVVDDSQLPKDRFSAERLKGVDSTLKIQPAKLEDSAVYLCASRGRNEQFFGPGTRLTVL.

The J gene is TRBJ2-7, the V gene TRBV4-2, with D perhaps TRBD2 (6 bases). The germline V gene has CDR1 LGHNA and CDR2 YNFKEQ. The V end lost 0 bases, the J end lost 0 bases, and 12 bases lay between the germline ends. CDR3 length: 16 residues. The DNA of the CDR3 is TGTGCCAGCAGCCAAGACGTCGGGAGTGCCTCCTACGAGCAGTACTTC. This gives the protein CASSQDVGSASYEQYF.

The gene calls are TRBV10-1 and TRBJ1-5; D may be TRBD1 (5 bases). V was cut by 6 bases and J by 0 bases, with 15 bases left in between. The CDR3 has 16 amino acids. Germline CDR1 reads WNHNN; CDR2 reads SYGVQD (reference sequence). The CDR3 is CASRARVVHSNQPQHF. The CDR3 region has the DNA TGCGCCAGCAGGGCCAGGGTGGTCCATAGCAATCAGCCCCAGCATTTT.

The chain links TRBV6-4 to TRBJ2-1; D may be TRBD1 (5 bases). Germline loops: CDR1 MRHNA, CDR2 SNTAGT. Trimming left V 5 bases short and J 8 bases short, with 13 bases between. The CDR3 loop spans 13 amino acids. The DNA for the CDR3 is TGTGCCAGCAGTAGATCAGGGTGGGATGAGCAGTTCTTC. As protein: CASSRSGWDEQFF.

This chain connects TRBV2 to TRBJ1-1; D is unclear. The V and J ends lost 3 bases and 0 bases respectively, with 8 bases between them. Germline loops: CDR1 SNHLY, CDR2 FYNNEI. There are 14 residues in the CDR3. CDR3 protein: CASSDRILNTEAFF. The CDR3 DNA reads as TGTGCCAGCAGTGATAGAATACTGAACACTGAAGCTTTCTTT.

V and J are TRBV27 and TRBJ2-7, with unresolved D. The germline V gene encodes CDR1 MNHEY and CDR2 SMNVEV (reference sequence). The V end lost 6 bases, the J end lost 3 bases, and 15 bases lay between the germline ends. This CDR3 comprises 14 residues. The CDR3 loop reads CASRQQTSGYEQYF. The CDR3 nucleotides are TGTGCCAGCAGACAGCAGACATCCGGCTACGAGCAGTACTTC.

The chain employs TRBV19 and TRBJ1-2; the D is unclear. Looked up from germline, CDR1 is LNHDA and CDR2 is SQIVND (reference sequence). Trimming shortened V by 2 bases and J by 4 bases, and 11 bases separated the two germline ends. The CDR3 has 14 amino acids. CDR3: CASSILAPAYGYTF. As DNA, the CDR3 is TGTGCCAGTAGTATATTAGCCCCCGCCTATGGCTACACCTTC.

This chain links TRBV7-2 with TRBJ2-6; D might be TRBD1 (5 bases). The CDR3 runs to 16 residues. Germline CDR1 reads SGHTA; CDR2 reads FQGNSA. V was trimmed by 4 bases and J by 0 bases, leaving 10 bases between them. The CDR3 DNA reads TGTGCCAGCAGCTCAGGACACAGCTCTGGGGCCAACGTCCTGACTTTC. As protein: CASSSGHSSGANVLTF.

The chain links TRBV5-4 to TRBJ2-3, with a weak D call TRBD2 (7 bases). The CDR3 has 17 amino acids. The V gene's germline CDR1 is SGHNT and CDR2 YYREEE (reference sequence). Trimming cost V 0 bases and J 1 base, with 15 bases left between them. The CDR3 loop reads CASSLEGGGSGTDTQYF. The DNA for the CDR3 is TGTGCCAGCAGCTTGGAGGGAGGGGGAAGCGGCACAGATACGCAGTATTTT.

V is TRBV4-1 and J is TRBJ2-5; possibly TRBD2 for D (5 bases). The V and J ends lost 1 base and 2 bases respectively, with 8 bases between them. Per germline, CDR1 MGHRA and CDR2 YSYEKL. The CDR3 is 14 residues long. CDR3 sequence: CASSQVEGQETQYF. The CDR3 DNA is TGCGCCAGCAGCCAAGTAGAGGGTCAAGAGACCCAGTACTTC.

The chain links TRBV6-1 to TRBJ2-7, with 10 bases aligning to TRBD2. CDR3 length: 15 residues. Germline-derived CDR1 and CDR2 are MNHNS and SASEGT. V trimming: 1 base; J trimming: 3 bases; junction bases outside the gene matches: 3. Written as DNA, the CDR3 is TGTGCCAGCAGTGAAGTTTTAGCGGGGGGCTACGAGCAGTACTTC. This encodes CASSEVLAGGYEQYF.

The rearrangement uses TRBV5-4 and TRBJ1-4; D perhaps matches TRBD1 (5 bases). Deletions cut 0 bases from V and 5 bases from J, with 8 bases between. The CDR3 consists of 14 residues. Germline assignment: CDR1 SGHNT and CDR2 YYREEE (reference sequence). The CDR3 region is CASSLEGRNEKLFF. CDR3 sequence (DNA): TGTGCCAGCAGCTTGGAGGGGCGCAATGAAAAACTGTTTTTT.

This clone turned up a few times. The V call is TRBV9, the J call TRBJ2-2, with 8 bases lining up with TRBD1. Trimming at V came to 3 bases and at J to 6 bases, leaving 7 bases not matched to a gene. From germline, CDR1 is SGDLS and CDR2 YYNGEE. The CDR3 loop spans 15 amino acids. CDR3 in amino acids: CASSARDRPAGELFF. The CDR3 nucleotides read TGTGCCAGCAGCGCCCGGGACAGGCCTGCCGGGGAGCTGTTTTTT. The full variable domain, with the rest looked up from reference TRBV9 and TRBJ2-2, is DSGVTQTPKHLITATGQRVTLRCSPRSGDLSVYWYQQSLDQGLQFLIQYYNGEERAKGNILERFSAQQFPDLHSELNLSSLELGDSALYFCASSARDRPAGELFFGEGSRLTVL.

The CDR3 sequence is CASSVLAGHNEQFF. CDR3 sequence (DNA): TGTGCCAGCAGCGTACTAGCGGGCCACAATGAGCAGTTCTTC. This sequence joins TRBV9 and TRBJ2-1; 8 nucleotides match TRBD2. Trimming took 1 base from V and 5 from J; bases not matched to a gene: 2. CDR1 is SGDLS, CDR2 YYNGEE, per germline. The CDR3 loop spans 14 amino acids.

The chain combines TRBV28 with TRBJ1-2, with 8 bases identical to TRBD1. The CDR3 has 17 amino acids. The germline V gene encodes CDR1 MDHEN and CDR2 SYDVKM. The V gene end was trimmed by 1 base and the J gene end by 6 bases; junction bases not matched to a gene: 13. Here the CDR3 reads CASSLSGQVRVRDGYTF. Written as DNA, the CDR3 is TGTGCCAGCAGTTTATCGGGACAGGTCCGGGTGAGGGATGGCTACACCTTC.